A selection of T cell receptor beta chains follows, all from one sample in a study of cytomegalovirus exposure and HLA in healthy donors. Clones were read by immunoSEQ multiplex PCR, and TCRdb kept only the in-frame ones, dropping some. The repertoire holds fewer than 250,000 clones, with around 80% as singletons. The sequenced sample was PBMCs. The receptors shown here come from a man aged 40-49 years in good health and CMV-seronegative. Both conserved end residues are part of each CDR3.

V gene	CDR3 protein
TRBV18	CASSPPTGRDTQYF
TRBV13	CASSPGQGADTQYF
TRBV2	CASSPLRGTGDPYEQYF
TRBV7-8	CASSKFGSAGGGYEQYF
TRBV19	CASSIRQSNQPQHF
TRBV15	CATRGSPSHRGRQPETYNEQFF
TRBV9	CASSVPRDSNFNYGYTF
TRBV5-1	CASSGQVNTEAFF
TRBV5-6	CASSGTGANEQFF
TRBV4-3	CASSQEQFGTEQFF
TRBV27	CASYTGWGSEQYF
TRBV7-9	CATPKTGGGLYGYTF
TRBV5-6	CASSLGAPGQVSYEQYF
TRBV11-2	CASSPASGSGTDTQYF
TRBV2	CASSWDRAGETQYF
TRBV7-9	CASSPRTSAFYNEQFF
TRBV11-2	CASSLETGGAGGYTF
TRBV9	CASSVAGVAYNEQFF
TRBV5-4	CASSGTEVAGGETQYF
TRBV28	CASSLTSGYEQYF
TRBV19	CASSRTSGRETQYF
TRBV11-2	CASSLVGGTSYNEQFF
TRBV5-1	CASSSADRGYGYTF
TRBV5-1	CASSRGGKNTEAFF
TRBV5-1	CASSLGGPGTEAFF
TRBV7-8	CASSLGGISYEQYF
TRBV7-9	CASSAGIYEQYF
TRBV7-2	CASSLYDRGATGELFF
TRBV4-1	CASSQGGSNGEQYF
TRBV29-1	CSTGGVPRTDTQYF
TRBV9	CASSVEGTSGDEQYF
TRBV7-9	CSSSPGTSEAGELFF
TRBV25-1	CASRKVEYLSSYNEQFF
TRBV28	CASSLSNEQFF
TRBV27	CASSLSSRVGSYEQYF
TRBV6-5	CASSGYPGGAFF
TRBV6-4	CASSDTNKNTEAFF
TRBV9	CASSPSGGQGETQYF
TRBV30	CAWSAPPGTSGF
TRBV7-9	CASSPTGTAYNEQFF
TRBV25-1	CASSAGQEHNYGYTF
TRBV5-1	CASSLTAGPLYNEQFF
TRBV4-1	CASSHTREGTSYEQYF
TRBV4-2	CASSQEGTGSNQPQHF
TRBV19	CASSPRGLGANVLTF
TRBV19	CASSIKRWSSYNEQFF
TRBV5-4	CASSISGTNTGELFF
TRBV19	CASGRGRTVISGNTIYF
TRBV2	CASRLTSGRASGNEQFF